This T cell receptor beta chain emerged from a study of vaccination and CD4 T cells after COVID-19. An Oncomine TCR Beta short-read assay was used to sequence the DNA from cultured CD4+ T cells. TCRdb called the PCR reads again in MiXCR, with one record for every CDR3 protein. The sample carries fewer than 6,500 distinct CDR3 sequences, roughly three fifths recorded once. As to treatment: roughly 10-day PBMC culture with coronavirus spike peptide pools or control peptides (ViraFEST assay). This CDR3 spans 13 amino acids. Germline CDR1 and CDR2: LNHNV and YYDKDF (reference sequence). V lost 5 bases and J 6 bases, leaving 13 bases between the germline ends. On this clonotype itself: Its antigen is not known.

The clonotype originates from a human donor who had recovered from COVID-19. The genes are TRBV15 and TRBJ1-1; D might be TRBD1 (5 bases). Source material: CD4+ T cells from blood, cultured in vitro. The CDR3 sequence: CATSFPGGAEAFF. The CDR3 nucleotides read TGTGCCACCAGCTTCCCAGGAGGGGCTGAAGCTTTCTTT.